This TCR beta chain was obtained from a study of response to subunit inactivated influenza vaccine. Whole-study findings and limits: That few new T cells are recruited by each seasonal influenza vaccination was the authors' suggestion.

V was shortened by 0 bases and J by 8 bases, with 14 bases between the two germline ends. The germline V gene encodes CDR1 LGHDT and CDR2 YNNKEL (reference sequence). This CDR3 is 15 amino acids long. This clonotype has a handful of counts. Its antigen is still unknown. TCRdb fed the RT-PCR reads into MiXCR, producing one record per CDR3 protein. The data contain hundreds of thousands of distinct CDR3 sequences, over 9.5% of them singletons. Here the sequenced sample was PBMCs from blood, taken on the day of vaccination. The chain uses TRBV3-1 and TRBJ2-1, with D uncertain. The TCR sequence derives from a man in his fifties who received an inactivated influenza vaccine. This CDR3 is CASSQDPHPGDEQFF. The CDR3 DNA reads as TGTGCCAGCAGCCAAGACCCTCACCCTGGGGATGAGCAGTTCTTC.